These T cell receptor beta chains were read from a single sample in a study of OX40 agonist ivuxolimab in advanced cancers. Sequencing used immunoSEQ multiplex PCR; TCRdb keeps in-frame clones, though not all of them. The sample yields 98,000 or so clones, about 91% seen once. The sequences come from CD4+ or CD8+ T cells sorted from blood, collected in a trial of the OX40 agonist ivuxolimab. Source of these receptors: an adult with an advanced solid tumor such as melanoma, head and neck, liver or kidney cancer. CDR3s include the opening cysteine and the closing phenylalanine or tryptophan. The D gene is left open where the match is weak. The size field is filled for only some rows; it gives once, few, many or a size class.

J	size	V	D	DNA	CDR3
TRBJ1-4	-	TRBV5-1	TRBD1	TGCGCCAGCAGCTTGACAGGGGGATATGAAAAACTGTTTTTT	CASSLTGGYEKLFF
TRBJ2-7	-	TRBV6-1	TRBD1	TGTGCCAGCAGTGGACAGGGGGTGTCCCAGTACGAGCAGTACTTC	CASSGQGVSQYEQYF
TRBJ1-2	-	TRBV29-1	TRBD1	TGCAGCTCCTCCACCCTAAACAGGGGGCGCGAGTATGGCTACACCTTC	CSSSTLNRGREYGYTF
TRBJ1-2	once	TRBV5-8	-	TGTGCCAGCAGCTTGAGGGGACTTAATAACTATGGCTACACCTTC	CASSLRGLNNYGYTF
TRBJ2-6	-	TRBV14	-	TGTGCCAGCAGCCAAGAGGGTCCCCTCTCTGGGGCCAACGTCCTGACTTTC	CASSQEGPLSGANVLTF
TRBJ2-2	once	TRBV10-3	TRBD2	TGTGCCATCAGTGAGTCGACCCTCGGGACTAGCAGCACCGGGGAGCTGTTTTTT	CAISESTLGTSSTGELFF
TRBJ1-2	-	TRBV30	-	TGTGCCTGGAGCGGCGGGTCGCGTACGGGGAACTATGGCTACACCTTC	CAWSGGSRTGNYGYTF
TRBJ1-5	-	TRBV28	-	TGTGCCAGCAGTTTTTTTCCCGATCAGCCCCAGCATTTT	CASSFFPDQPQHF
TRBJ1-1	-	TRBV9	-	TGTGCCAGCAGCGTAGGAGACTGGGACACTGAAGCTTTCTTT	CASSVGDWDTEAFF
TRBJ2-2	-	TRBV7-2	-	TGTGCCAGCTTGGGGAGGTCGGGTTTTATCACCGGGGAGCTGTTTTTT	CASLGRSGFITGELFF
TRBJ2-1	-	TRBV7-2	-	TGTGCCAGCAGCTTAGGCCCAGGGAACAATGAGCAGTTCTTC	CASSLGPGNNEQFF
TRBJ2-2	-	TRBV9	-	TGTGCCAGCAGCGTAAGCACGAACACCGGGGAGCTGTTTTTT	CASSVSTNTGELFF
TRBJ1-1	-	TRBV30	-	TGTGCCTGGACGGACAGCCGTGCCACTGAAGCTTTCTTT	CAWTDSRATEAFF
TRBJ2-3	-	TRBV30	-	TGTGCCTGGAGCCCACCAGGGGCGGTCACAGATACGCAGTATTTT	CAWSPPGAVTDTQYF
TRBJ1-4	-	TRBV7-8	-	TGTGCCAGCAGCCTCAGTTCTACGCTAAATGAAAAACTGTTTTTT	CASSLSSTLNEKLFF
TRBJ1-3	-	TRBV27	-	TGTGCCAGCAGTTTAAGGTGCAGCACCATATATTTT	CASSLRCSTIYF
TRBJ1-4	-	TRBV2	TRBD1	TGTGCCAGCAACAGGGGGAATGAAAAACTGTTTTTT	CASNRGNEKLFF
TRBJ2-1	-	TRBV7-2	-	TGTGCCAGCAGCTTAGGGAGTAATTCTCGCTCTGGTAATGAGCAGTTCTTC	CASSLGSNSRSGNEQFF
TRBJ1-1	few	TRBV5-4	-	TGTGCCAGCAGCTTGGTTGGTGGGAACACTGAAGCTTTCTTT	CASSLVGGNTEAFF
TRBJ1-3	-	TRBV27	-	TGTGCCAGCAGTTTATCGGGACCCCGAGGGCTTGGAAACACCATATATTTT	CASSLSGPRGLGNTIYF
TRBJ2-3	-	TRBV5-1	-	TGCGCCAGCAGCTTGACAGATACGCAGTATTTT	CASSLTDTQYF
TRBJ1-3	few	TRBV7-9	-	TGTGCCAGCAGCCACGACAGACACTCTGGAAACACCATATATTTT	CASSHDRHSGNTIYF
TRBJ1-6	-	TRBV5-4	-	TGTGCCAGCAGCTTGGCCACACAGGGTCTTAATTCACCCCTCCACTTT	CASSLATQGLNSPLHF
TRBJ1-2	-	TRBV9	-	TGTGCCAGCAGCGTAGGTGTGGAAGCCTATGGCTACACCTTC	CASSVGVEAYGYTF
TRBJ1-2	-	TRBV5-1	-	TGCGCCAGCAGCCCCTCGGACAGCCATGGCTACACCTTC	CASSPSDSHGYTF
TRBJ1-1	-	TRBV7-2	-	TGTGCCAGCAGCTTAGAAAGGGGTTACACTGAAGCTTTCTTT	CASSLERGYTEAFF
TRBJ1-5	-	TRBV19	-	TGTGCCAGTAGTATATGGGGTATCAATCAGCCCCAGCATTTT	CASSIWGINQPQHF
TRBJ2-3	-	TRBV6-6	-	TGTGCCAGCAGTAGACCGGGACAAGGAAATGGAGATACGCAGTATTTT	CASSRPGQGNGDTQYF
TRBJ2-7	-	TRBV10-3	TRBD1	TGTGCCATCAGTGAGGTTCCCGACAGGGTACCCTTCGAGCAGTACTTC	CAISEVPDRVPFEQYF
TRBJ1-1	-	TRBV7-2	-	TGTGCCAGCAGCCCTTTGGGGGCAATGAACACTGAAGCTTTCTTT	CASSPLGAMNTEAFF
TRBJ2-2	-	TRBV7-2	TRBD1	TGTGCCAGCAGCACTCAGGGGGCGTTAGGATACTCCACCGGGGAGCTGTTTTTT	CASSTQGALGYSTGELFF
TRBJ2-5	-	TRBV28	TRBD1	TGTGCCAGCAGCTCCCCCGGGACAGGCCCCCTAGAGACCCAGTACTTC	CASSSPGTGPLETQYF
TRBJ2-3	-	TRBV7-9	-	TGTGCCAGCAGCTTAGGTGGCGGCGGGGTCACAGATACGCAGTATTTT	CASSLGGGGVTDTQYF
TRBJ1-1	-	TRBV5-4	-	TGTGCCAGCAGCTTGGTGGGGACGAACACTGAAGCTTTCTTT	CASSLVGTNTEAFF
TRBJ1-2	-	TRBV4-2	-	TGTGCCAGCAGTCCGGAGCCTAACTATGGCTACACCTTC	CASSPEPNYGYTF
TRBJ2-5	-	TRBV19	-	TGTGCCAGTAGTATCTTGTTTAGTTGGGTCGGCAAAGAGACCCAGTACTTC	CASSILFSWVGKETQYF